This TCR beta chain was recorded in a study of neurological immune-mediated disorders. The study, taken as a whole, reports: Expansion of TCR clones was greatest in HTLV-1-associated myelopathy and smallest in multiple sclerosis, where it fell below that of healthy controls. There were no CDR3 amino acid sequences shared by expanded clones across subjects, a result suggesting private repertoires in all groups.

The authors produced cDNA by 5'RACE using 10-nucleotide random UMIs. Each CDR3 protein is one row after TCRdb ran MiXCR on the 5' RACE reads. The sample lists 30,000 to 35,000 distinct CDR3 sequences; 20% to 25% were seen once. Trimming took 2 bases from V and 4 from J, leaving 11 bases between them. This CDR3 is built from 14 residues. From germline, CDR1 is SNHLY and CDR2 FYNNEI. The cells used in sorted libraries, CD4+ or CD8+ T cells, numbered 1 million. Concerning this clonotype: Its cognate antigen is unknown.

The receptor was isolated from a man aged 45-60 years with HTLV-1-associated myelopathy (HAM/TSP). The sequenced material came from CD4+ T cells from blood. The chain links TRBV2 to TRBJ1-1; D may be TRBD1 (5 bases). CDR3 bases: TGTGCCAGCAGTGAAAATTGGGGGGGCACTGAAGCTTTCTTT. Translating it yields CASSENWGGTEAFF.